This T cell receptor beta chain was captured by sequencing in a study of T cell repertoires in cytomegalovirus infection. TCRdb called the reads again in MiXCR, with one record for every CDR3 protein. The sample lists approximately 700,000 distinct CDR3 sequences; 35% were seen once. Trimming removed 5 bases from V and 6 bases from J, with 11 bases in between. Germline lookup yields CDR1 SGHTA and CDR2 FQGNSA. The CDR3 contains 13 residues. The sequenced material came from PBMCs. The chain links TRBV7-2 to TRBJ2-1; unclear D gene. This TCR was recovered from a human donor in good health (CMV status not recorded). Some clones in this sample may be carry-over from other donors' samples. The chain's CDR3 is CASSKNFRNEQFF. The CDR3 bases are TGTGCCAGCAGCAAGAACTTTCGCAATGAGCAGTTCTTC.